This T cell receptor (beta chain) originates from a study of cytotoxic CD8 clonotypes in ibrutinib-treated CLL. Sequenced by immunoSEQ multiplex PCR; TCRdb stores in-frame clones only, minus some. This table holds approximately 67,000 clones, approximately 80% found once. Germline V gives CDR1 DFQATT, CDR2 SNEGSKA (reference sequence). Trimming pared 6 bases from V and 3 bases from J, leaving 9 bases between. The CDR3 has 11 amino acids. The receptor was derived from a human donor with chronic lymphocytic leukemia. The sample in question was PBMCs, obtained at disease progression, from a patient treated with ibrutinib. This sequence joins TRBV20-1 and TRBJ2-7; unclear D gene. The CDR3 spells CSASSGYEQYF. The CDR3 DNA follows: TGCAGTGCCTCGTCGGGCTACGAGCAGTACTTC.